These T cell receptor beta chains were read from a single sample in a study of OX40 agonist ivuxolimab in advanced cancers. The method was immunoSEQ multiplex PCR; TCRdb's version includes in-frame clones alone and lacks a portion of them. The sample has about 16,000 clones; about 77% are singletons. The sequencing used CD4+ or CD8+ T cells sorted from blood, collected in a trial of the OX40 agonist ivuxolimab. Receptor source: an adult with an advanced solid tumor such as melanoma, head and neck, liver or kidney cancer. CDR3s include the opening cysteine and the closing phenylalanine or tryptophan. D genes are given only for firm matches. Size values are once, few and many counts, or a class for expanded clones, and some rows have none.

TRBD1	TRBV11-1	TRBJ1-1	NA	TGTGCCAGCAGCCAATGGACAGGAACCAGAAAAGCTTTCTTT	CASSQWTGTRKAFF
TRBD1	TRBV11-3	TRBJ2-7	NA	TGTGCCAGCAGCTCCCCGACAGGGTCCCACGAGCAGTACTTC	CASSSPTGSHEQYF
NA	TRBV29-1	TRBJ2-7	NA	TGCAGCGTTGAATTAACAGAATACGAGCAGTACTTC	CSVELTEYEQYF
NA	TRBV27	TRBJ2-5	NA	TGTGCCAGCAGCCTCTGGACGGCGATGGGTGGGGAGACCCAGTACTTC	CASSLWTAMGGETQYF
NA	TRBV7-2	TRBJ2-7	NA	TGTGCCAGCAGCTTACTTACAAAATACGAGCAGTACTTC	CASSLLTKYEQYF
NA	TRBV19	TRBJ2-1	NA	TGTGCCAGTAGTATTTCGATTTCAAATGAGCAGTTCTTC	CASSISISNEQFF
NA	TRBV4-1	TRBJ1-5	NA	TGCGCCAGCAGCCAAGAAGCAGGGGAGGGCAATCAGCCCCAGCATTTT	CASSQEAGEGNQPQHF
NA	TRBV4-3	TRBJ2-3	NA	TGCGCCAGCAGCCCCCAGGAGGGGGGGCAGAGCACAGATACGCAGTATTTT	CASSPQEGGQSTDTQYF
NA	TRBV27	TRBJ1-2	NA	TGTGCCAGCAGTAGAGGGGACGGAAACTATGGCTACACCTTC	CASSRGDGNYGYTF
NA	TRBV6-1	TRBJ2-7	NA	TGTGCCAGCAGTGACTACAGGGGAGGGTACGAGCAGTACTTC	CASSDYRGGYEQYF
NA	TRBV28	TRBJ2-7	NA	TGTGCCAGCAGCGACAGCTACGAGCAGTACTTC	CASSDSYEQYF
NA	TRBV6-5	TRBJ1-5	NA	TGTGCCAGCAGCGGACCTGGGCAGCCCCAGCATTTT	CASSGPGQPQHF
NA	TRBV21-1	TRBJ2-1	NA	TGTGCCAGCAGCAAAGAAGACCGGAAAAGGGGCGCCTACAATGAGCAGTTCTTC	CASSKEDRKRGAYNEQFF
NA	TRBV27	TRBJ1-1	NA	TGTGCCAGCAGTCCAGTCAGGGGGAACACTGAAGCTTTCTTT	CASSPVRGNTEAFF
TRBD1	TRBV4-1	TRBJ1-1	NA	TGCGCCAGCAGTGGGACAGCGGGGGGTCAAGCTTTCTTT	CASSGTAGGQAFF
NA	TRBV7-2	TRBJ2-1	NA	TGTGCCAGCAGCTTAGTGGATCACGGGGGCGCCTACAATGAGCAGTTCTTC	CASSLVDHGGAYNEQFF
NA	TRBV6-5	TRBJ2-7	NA	TGTGCCAGCAGTTACATAGGGGGCTACGAGCAGTACTTC	CASSYIGGYEQYF
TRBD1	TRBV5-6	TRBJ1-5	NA	TGTGCCAGCAGCCTCGGACAGGGTTATCAGCCCCAGCATTTT	CASSLGQGYQPQHF
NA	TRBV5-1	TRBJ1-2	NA	TGCGCCAGCAGCTTATCGTTGGACGGAACTCCTAACTATGGCTACACCTTC	CASSLSLDGTPNYGYTF
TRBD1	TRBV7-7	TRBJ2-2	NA	TGTGCTAGCAGCTTAGGCCCCAGGGGGCCAACCGGGGAGCTGTTTTTT	CASSLGPRGPTGELFF
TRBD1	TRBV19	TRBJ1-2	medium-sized	TGTGCCAGTTTGGGACAGGGCTTGGATGGCTACACCTTC	CASLGQGLDGYTF
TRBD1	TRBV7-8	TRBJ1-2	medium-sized	TGTGCCAGCAGCTTAGACGGGACAGCCCTTCGCTATGGCTACACCTTC	CASSLDGTALRYGYTF
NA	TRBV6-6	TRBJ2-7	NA	TGTGCCAGCAACAGTGGGGGAACCGAGCAGTACTTC	CASNSGGTEQYF
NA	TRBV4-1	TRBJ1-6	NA	TGCGCCAGCAGCCAAGGCCAGGGATTCAATTCACCCCTCCACTTT	CASSQGQGFNSPLHF